The source of this T cell receptor (beta chain) is a study of cytomegalovirus exposure and HLA in healthy donors. The PCR ran on 60 Vbeta and 13 Jbeta primers. Libraries were prepared by immunoSEQ multiplex PCR; TCRdb keeps only in-frame clonotypes and omits some of them. The table lists about 130,000 clones, roughly 78% of them singletons. The length of the CDR3 is 14 residues. The junction had 5 bases not matched to a gene; V was cut back by 5 bases and J by 4 bases. Germline-derived CDR1 and CDR2 are PRHDT and FYEKMQ (reference sequence). What was sequenced was PBMCs. This receptor was obtained from a male donor in good health and CMV-seronegative. This chain connects TRBV13 to TRBJ2-3; 8 positions agree with TRBD2. The DNA of the CDR3 is TGTGCCAGCAGCCAAAGGACTAGCTCAGATACGCAGTATTTT. It encodes CASSQRTSSDTQYF.